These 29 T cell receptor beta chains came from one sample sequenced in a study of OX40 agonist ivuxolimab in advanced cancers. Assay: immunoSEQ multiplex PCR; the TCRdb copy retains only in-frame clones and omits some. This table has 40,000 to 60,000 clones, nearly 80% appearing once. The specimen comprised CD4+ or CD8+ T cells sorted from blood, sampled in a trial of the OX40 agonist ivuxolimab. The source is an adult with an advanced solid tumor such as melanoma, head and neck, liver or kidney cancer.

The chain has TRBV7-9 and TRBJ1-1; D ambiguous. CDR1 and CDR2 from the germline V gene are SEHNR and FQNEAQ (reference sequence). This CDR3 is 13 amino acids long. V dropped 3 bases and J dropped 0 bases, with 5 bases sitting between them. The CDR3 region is CASSFGMNTEAFF. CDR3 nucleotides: TGTGCCAGCAGCTTTGGGATGAACACTGAAGCTTTCTTT.

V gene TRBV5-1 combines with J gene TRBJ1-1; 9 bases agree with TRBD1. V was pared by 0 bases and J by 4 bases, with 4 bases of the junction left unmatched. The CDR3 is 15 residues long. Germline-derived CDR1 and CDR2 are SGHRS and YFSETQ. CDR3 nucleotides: TGCGCCAGCAGCTTGGCGACGACAGGGGGCACTGAAGCTTTCTTT. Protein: CASSLATTGGTEAFF.

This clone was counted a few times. CDR3 in amino acids: CASSMQETDEQYF. The DNA for the CDR3 is TGTGCCAGTAGTATGCAGGAAACAGACGAGCAGTACTTC. The V gene is TRBV19, the J gene TRBJ2-7; D uncertain. Deletions cut 3 bases from V and 5 bases from J, with 11 bases between. Germline CDR1 reads LNHDA; CDR2 reads SQIVND (reference sequence). The CDR3 loop spans 13 amino acids.

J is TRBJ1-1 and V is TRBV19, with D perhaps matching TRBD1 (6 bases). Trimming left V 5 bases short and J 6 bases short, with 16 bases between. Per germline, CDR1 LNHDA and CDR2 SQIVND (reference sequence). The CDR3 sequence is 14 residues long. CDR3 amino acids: CASSRAGDVAEAFF. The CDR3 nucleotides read TGTGCCAGTAGTCGAGCAGGGGACGTGGCTGAAGCTTTCTTT.

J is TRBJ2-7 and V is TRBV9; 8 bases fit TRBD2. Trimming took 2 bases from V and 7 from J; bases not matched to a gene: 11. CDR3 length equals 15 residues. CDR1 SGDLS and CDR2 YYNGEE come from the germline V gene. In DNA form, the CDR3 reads TGTGCCAGCAGCGTTAATACGGGAGGGCCAAAAGAGCAGTACTTC. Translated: CASSVNTGGPKEQYF.

The CDR3 loop reads CASRPGQGYYGYTF. CDR3 coding DNA: TGTGCCAGCAGGCCCGGACAGGGGTACTATGGCTACACCTTC. The chain carries TRBV6-5 and TRBJ1-2, with 9 bases fitting TRBD1. CDR1 is MNHEY, CDR2 SVGAGI, per germline. Trimming took 6 bases from V and 3 from J; bases not matched to a gene: 5. CDR3 length equals 14 residues.

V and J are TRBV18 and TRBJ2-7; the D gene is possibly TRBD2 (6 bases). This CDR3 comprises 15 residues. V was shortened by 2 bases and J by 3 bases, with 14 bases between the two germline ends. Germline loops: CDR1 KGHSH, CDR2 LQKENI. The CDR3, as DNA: TGTGCCAGCTCACCAGTGGTAGCGGAGTACTACGAGCAGTACTTC. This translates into CASSPVVAEYYEQYF.

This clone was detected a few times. CDR3 nucleotide sequence: TGTGCCAGCAGCGCTACGAGGCAACAGTTCTTC. This sequence encodes CASSATRQQFF. The chain has TRBV7-8 and TRBJ2-1; no reliable D call. This CDR3 is built from 11 residues. Germline CDR1 is SGHVS and CDR2 is FQNEAQ. V lost 5 bases, J lost 13 bases, and 12 bases lay in between. Looking up the rest from reference TRBV7-8 and TRBJ2-1 gives the full variable domain: GAGVSQSPRYKVAKRGQDVALRCDPISGHVSLFWYQQALGQGPEFLTYFQNEAQLDKSGLPSDRFFAERPEGSVSTLKIQRTQQEDSAVYLCASSATRQQFFGPGTRLTVL.

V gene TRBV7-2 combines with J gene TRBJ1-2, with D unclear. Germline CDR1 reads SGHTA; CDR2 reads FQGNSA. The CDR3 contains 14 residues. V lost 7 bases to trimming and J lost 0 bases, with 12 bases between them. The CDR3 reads CASTPPSSNYGYTF. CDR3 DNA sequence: TGTGCCAGCACCCCGCCCAGCTCTAACTATGGCTACACCTTC.

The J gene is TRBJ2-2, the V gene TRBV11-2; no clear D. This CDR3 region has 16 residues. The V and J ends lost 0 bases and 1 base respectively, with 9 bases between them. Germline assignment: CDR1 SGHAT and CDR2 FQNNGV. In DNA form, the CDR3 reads TGTGCCAGCAGCTTAGATCCCTACGGGAACACCGGGGAGCTGTTTTTT. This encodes CASSLDPYGNTGELFF. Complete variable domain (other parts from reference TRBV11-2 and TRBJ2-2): EAGVAQSPRYKIIEKRQSVAFWCNPISGHATLYWYQQILGQGPKLLIQFQNNGVVDDSQLPKDRFSAERLKGVDSTLKIQPAKLEDSAVYLCASSLDPYGNTGELFFGEGSRLTVL.

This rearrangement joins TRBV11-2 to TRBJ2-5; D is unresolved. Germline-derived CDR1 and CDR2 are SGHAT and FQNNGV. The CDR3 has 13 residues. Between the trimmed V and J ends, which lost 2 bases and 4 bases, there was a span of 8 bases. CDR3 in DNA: TGTGCCAGCAGCTTAAGCAGGCCAGAGACCCAGTACTTC. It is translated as CASSLSRPETQYF. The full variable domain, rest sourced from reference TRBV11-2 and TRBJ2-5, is EAGVAQSPRYKIIEKRQSVAFWCNPISGHATLYWYQQILGQGPKLLIQFQNNGVVDDSQLPKDRFSAERLKGVDSTLKIQPAKLEDSAVYLCASSLSRPETQYFGPGTRLLVL.

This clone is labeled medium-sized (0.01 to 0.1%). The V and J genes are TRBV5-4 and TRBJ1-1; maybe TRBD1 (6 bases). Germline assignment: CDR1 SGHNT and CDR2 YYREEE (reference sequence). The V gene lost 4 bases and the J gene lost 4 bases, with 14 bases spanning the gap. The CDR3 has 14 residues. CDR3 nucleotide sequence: TGTGCCAGCAGCGTGGACAGTTCCTCCACTGAAGCTTTCTTT. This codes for CASSVDSSSTEAFF. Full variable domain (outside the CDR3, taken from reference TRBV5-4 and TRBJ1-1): ETGVTQSPTHLIKTRGQQVTLRCSSQSGHNTVSWYQQALGQGPQFIFQYYREEENGRGNFPPRFSGLQFPNYSSELNVNALELDDSALYLCASSVDSSSTEAFFGQGTRLTVV.

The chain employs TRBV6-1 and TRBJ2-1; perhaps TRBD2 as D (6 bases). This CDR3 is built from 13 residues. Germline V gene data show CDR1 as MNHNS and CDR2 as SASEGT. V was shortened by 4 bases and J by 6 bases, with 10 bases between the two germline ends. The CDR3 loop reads CASSVLAGNEQFF. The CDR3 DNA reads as TGTGCCAGCAGTGTACTAGCCGGCAATGAGCAGTTCTTC.

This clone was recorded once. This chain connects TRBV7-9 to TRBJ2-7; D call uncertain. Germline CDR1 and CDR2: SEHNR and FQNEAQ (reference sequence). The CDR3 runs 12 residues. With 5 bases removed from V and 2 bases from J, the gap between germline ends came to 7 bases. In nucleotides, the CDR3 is TGTGCCAGCAGCCGGGCCCCCTACGAGCAGTACTTC. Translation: CASSRAPYEQYF.

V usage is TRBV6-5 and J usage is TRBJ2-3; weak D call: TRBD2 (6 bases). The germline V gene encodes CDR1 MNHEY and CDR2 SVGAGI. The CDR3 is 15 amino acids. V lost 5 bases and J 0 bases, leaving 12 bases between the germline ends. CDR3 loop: CASSPREPSTDTQYF. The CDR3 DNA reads TGTGCCAGCAGTCCTCGGGAGCCAAGCACAGATACGCAGTATTTT.

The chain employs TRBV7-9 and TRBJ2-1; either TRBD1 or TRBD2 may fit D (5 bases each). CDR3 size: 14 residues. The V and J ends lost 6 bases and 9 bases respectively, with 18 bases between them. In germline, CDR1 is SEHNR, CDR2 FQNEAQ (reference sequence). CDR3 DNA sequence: TGTGCCAGCAGTCTAGGGGCGCTGGGGACTGAGCAGTTCTTC. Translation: CASSLGALGTEQFF.

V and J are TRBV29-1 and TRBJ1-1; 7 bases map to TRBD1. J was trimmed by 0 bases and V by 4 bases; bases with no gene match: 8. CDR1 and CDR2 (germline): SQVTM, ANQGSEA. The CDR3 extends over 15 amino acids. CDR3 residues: CSVGQGWGMNTEAFF. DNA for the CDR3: TGCAGCGTTGGACAGGGTTGGGGAATGAACACTGAAGCTTTCTTT. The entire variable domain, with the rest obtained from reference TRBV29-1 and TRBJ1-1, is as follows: SAVISQKPSRDICQRGTSLTIQCQVDSQVTMMFWYRQQPGQSLTLIATANQGSEATYESGFVIDKFPISRPNLTFSTLTVSNMSPEDSSIYLCSVGQGWGMNTEAFFGQGTRLTVV.

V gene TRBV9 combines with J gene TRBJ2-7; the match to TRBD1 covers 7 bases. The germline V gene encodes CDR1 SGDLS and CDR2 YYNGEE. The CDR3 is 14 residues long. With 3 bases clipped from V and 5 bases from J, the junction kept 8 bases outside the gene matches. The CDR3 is CASSALTGNDEQYF. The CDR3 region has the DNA TGTGCCAGCAGCGCCCTGACAGGGAACGACGAGCAGTACTTC.

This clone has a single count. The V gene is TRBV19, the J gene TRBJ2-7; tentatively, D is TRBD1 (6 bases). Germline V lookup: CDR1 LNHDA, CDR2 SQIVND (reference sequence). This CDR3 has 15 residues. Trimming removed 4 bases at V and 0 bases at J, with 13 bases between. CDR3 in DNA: TGTGCCAGTAGTAGGTGGACAGCTTCCTCCTACGAGCAGTACTTC. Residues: CASSRWTASSYEQYF.

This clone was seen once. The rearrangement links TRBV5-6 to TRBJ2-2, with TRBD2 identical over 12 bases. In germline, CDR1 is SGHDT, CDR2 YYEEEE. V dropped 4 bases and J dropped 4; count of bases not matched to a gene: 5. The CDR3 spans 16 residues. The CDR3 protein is CASSRPSGRATGELFF. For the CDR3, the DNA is TGTGCCAGCAGCCGCCCTAGCGGGAGGGCCACCGGGGAGCTGTTTTTT.

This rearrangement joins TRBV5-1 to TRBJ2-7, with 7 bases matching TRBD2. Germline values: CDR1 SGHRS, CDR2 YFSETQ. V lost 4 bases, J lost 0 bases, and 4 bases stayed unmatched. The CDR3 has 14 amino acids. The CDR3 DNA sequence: TGCGCCAGCAGCCGTGAGCGGGGCTCCTACGAGCAGTACTTC. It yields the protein CASSRERGSYEQYF.

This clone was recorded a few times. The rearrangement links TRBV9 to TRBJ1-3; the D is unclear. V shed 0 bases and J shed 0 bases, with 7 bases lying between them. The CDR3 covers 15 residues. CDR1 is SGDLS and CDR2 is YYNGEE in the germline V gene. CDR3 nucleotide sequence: TGTGCCAGCAGCGTAGCCTGGTACTCTGGAAACACCATATATTTT. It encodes CASSVAWYSGNTIYF. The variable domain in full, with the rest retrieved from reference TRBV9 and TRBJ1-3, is DSGVTQTPKHLITATGQRVTLRCSPRSGDLSVYWYQQSLDQGLQFLIQYYNGEERAKGNILERFSAQQFPDLHSELNLSSLELGDSALYFCASSVAWYSGNTIYFGEGSWLTVV.

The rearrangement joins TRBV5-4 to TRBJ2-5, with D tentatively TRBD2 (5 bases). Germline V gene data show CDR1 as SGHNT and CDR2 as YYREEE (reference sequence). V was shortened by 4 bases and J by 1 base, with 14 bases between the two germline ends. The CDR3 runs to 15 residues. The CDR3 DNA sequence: TGTGCCAGCAGCACCCGGACGGGAAGCCAAGAGACCCAGTACTTC. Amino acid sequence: CASSTRTGSQETQYF. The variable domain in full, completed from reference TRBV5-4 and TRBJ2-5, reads ETGVTQSPTHLIKTRGQQVTLRCSSQSGHNTVSWYQQALGQGPQFIFQYYREEENGRGNFPPRFSGLQFPNYSSELNVNALELDDSALYLCASSTRTGSQETQYFGPGTRLLVL.

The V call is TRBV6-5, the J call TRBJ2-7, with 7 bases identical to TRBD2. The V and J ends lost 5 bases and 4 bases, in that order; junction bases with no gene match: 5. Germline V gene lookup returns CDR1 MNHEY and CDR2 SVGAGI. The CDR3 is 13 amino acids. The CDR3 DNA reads TGTGCCAGCAGTCCCACTAGCGTTTACGAGCAGTACTTC. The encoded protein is CASSPTSVYEQYF.

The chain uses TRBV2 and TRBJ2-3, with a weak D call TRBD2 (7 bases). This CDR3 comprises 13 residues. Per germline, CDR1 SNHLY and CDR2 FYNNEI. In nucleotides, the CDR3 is TGTGCTACGGGGGGCTGGGGCACAGATACGCAGTATTTT. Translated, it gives CATGGWGTDTQYF.

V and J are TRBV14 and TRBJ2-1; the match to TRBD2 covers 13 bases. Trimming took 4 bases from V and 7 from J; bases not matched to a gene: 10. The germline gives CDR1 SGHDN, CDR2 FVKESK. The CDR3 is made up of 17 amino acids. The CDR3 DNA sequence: TGTGCCAGCAGCCCTTCGACTAGCGGGAGGCCTTGGAATGAGCAGTTCTTC. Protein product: CASSPSTSGRPWNEQFF.

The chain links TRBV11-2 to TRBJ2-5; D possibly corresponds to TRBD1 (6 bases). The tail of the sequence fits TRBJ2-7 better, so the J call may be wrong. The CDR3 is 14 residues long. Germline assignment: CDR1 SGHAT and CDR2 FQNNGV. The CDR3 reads CASSPQTGLYEQYF. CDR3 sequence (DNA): TGTGCCAGCAGCCCGCAGACAGGCCTCTACGAGCAGTACTTC.

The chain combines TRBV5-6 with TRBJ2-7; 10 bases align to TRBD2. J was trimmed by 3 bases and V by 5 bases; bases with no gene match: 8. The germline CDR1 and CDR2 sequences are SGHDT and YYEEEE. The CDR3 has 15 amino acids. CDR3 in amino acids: CASSSTSGSIYEQYF. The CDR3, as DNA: TGTGCCAGCAGTTCGACTAGCGGGTCGATCTACGAGCAGTACTTC.

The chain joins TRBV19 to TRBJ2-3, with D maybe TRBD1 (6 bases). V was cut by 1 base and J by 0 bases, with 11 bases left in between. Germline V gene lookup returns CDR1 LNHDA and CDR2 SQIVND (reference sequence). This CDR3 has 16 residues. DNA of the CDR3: TGTGCCAGTAGTATAGTGGCAACAGGGAGCACAGATACGCAGTATTTT. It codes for CASSIVATGSTDTQYF.